This T cell receptor beta chain was sequenced during a study of T cell responses to AZD1222 COVID-19 vaccine. This CDR3 comprises 13 residues. Trimming cost V 3 bases and J 4 bases, with 9 bases left between them. Germline loops: CDR1 ENHRY, CDR2 SYGVKD. Produced via immunoSEQ multiplex PCR; TCRdb's table is partial and in-frame only. This repertoire shows some 80,000 clones, approximately 87% found once; its top ten account for approximately 7%. The TCR comes from an adult in good health. This specimen consisted of peripheral blood, obtained on day 0 of AZD1222 vaccination. The chain employs TRBV10-3 and TRBJ2-5; D is possibly TRBD2 (7 bases). CDR3 bases: TGTGCCATCAGTGAAGGGGGGGGAGAGACCCAGTACTTC. Amino acids: CAISEGGGETQYF.